This is a list of T cell receptor beta chains from one sample in a study of T cells expressing NK-cell markers. TCRdb re-called the 5' RACE reads, yielding one record per CDR3 amino acid sequence without DNA. Its table records 500,000 to 700,000 distinct CDR3 sequences. Sample: blood T cells: a sorted CD56 or NKG2C T cell subset, CD4+ or CD8+ T cells, or bulk PBMC T cells (not recorded which). These receptors all come from a man between 18 and 29 years old in good health. Both conserved end residues are part of each CDR3.

TRBV10-3	TRBJ2-1	CAIRRETNEQFF
TRBV20-1	TRBJ1-2	CSAPTGARGYTF
TRBV27	TRBJ2-1	CASRFGPGNEQFF
TRBV7-7	TRBJ2-5	CASSWTSGYQETQYF
TRBV20-1	TRBJ1-1	CSATDRGLGPTEAFF
TRBV29-1	TRBJ2-2	CSVFVVGTGELFF
TRBV6-1	TRBJ1-1	CASSESQGKGTNTEAFF
TRBV13	TRBJ2-7	CASSLAAAYDYEQYF
TRBV10-3	TRBJ2-1	CAISESLHNEQFF
TRBV6-6	TRBJ2-5	CASRDRKETQYF
TRBV30	TRBJ2-1	CAWRQADYNEQFF